The rows below give T cell receptor beta chains drawn from one sample of a study of shared clonotypes between healthy human individuals. Clones were read by immunoSEQ multiplex PCR, and TCRdb kept only the in-frame ones, dropping some. The repertoire holds a few million clones, with 80% to 95% as singletons. Sequenced input: naive CD8+ T cells from PBMCs. These receptors came from a man aged 18 to 29 in good health. Some clones in this sample may be carry-over from other donors' samples. CDR3s include the opening cysteine and the closing phenylalanine or tryptophan. The order of the fields is J gene, clone size, V gene, D gene, CDR3 protein, CDR3 DNA. The D gene is left open where the match is weak. Some rows mark clone size as missing; the rest say once, few, many or name a class of expanded clone.

J: TRBJ1-1; size: NA; V: TRBV7-9; D: TRBD1; CDR3: CASSWTGQGAFF; DNA: TGTGCCAGCAGCTGGACAGGACAAGGCGCTTTCTTT
J: TRBJ2-7; size: once; V: TRBV28; D: NA; CDR3: CASSLRPEPYEQYF; DNA: TGTGCCAGCAGTTTAAGGCCGGAGCCCTACGAGCAGTACTTC
J: TRBJ2-2; size: NA; V: TRBV19; D: NA; CDR3: CASSIDPTGRANTGELFF; DNA: TGTGCCAGTAGTATAGATCCAACCGGTCGCGCGAACACCGGGGAGCTGTTTTTT
J: TRBJ2-7; size: NA; V: TRBV5-4; D: NA; CDR3: CASSFSGVEQYF; DNA: TGTGCCAGCAGCTTTTCAGGGGTCGAGCAGTACTTC
J: TRBJ2-3; size: NA; V: TRBV9; D: TRBD2; CDR3: CASSMSGRPDTQYF; DNA: TGTGCCAGCAGCATGAGCGGGAGGCCAGATACGCAGTATTTT
J: TRBJ2-7; size: NA; V: TRBV28; D: TRBD1; CDR3: CASSLSGGEQYF; DNA: TGTGCCAGCAGTTTATCAGGGGGCGAGCAGTACTTC
J: TRBJ2-5; size: NA; V: TRBV7-9; D: TRBD1; CDR3: CASSSPGGMDGETQYF; DNA: TGTGCCAGCAGCTCGCCAGGGGGTATGGACGGAGAGACCCAGTACTTC
J: TRBJ2-3; size: NA; V: TRBV7-9; D: TRBD2; CDR3: CASIIGLAGVADTQYF; DNA: TGTGCCAGCATTATTGGACTAGCGGGAGTAGCAGATACGCAGTATTTT
J: TRBJ2-7; size: NA; V: TRBV4-1; D: NA; CDR3: CASSQRQGGSYEQYF; DNA: TGCGCCAGCAGCCAACGACAGGGAGGCTCCTACGAGCAGTACTTC
J: TRBJ2-1; size: once; V: TRBV15; D: TRBD2; CDR3: CATSRTSGIRAYNEQFF; DNA: TGTGCCACCAGCAGAACAAGCGGGATCCGAGCCTACAATGAGCAGTTCTTC
J: TRBJ1-1; size: NA; V: TRBV7-2; D: NA; CDR3: CASRKGGAFF; DNA: TGTGCGTCTCGGAAGGGTGGCGCTTTCTTT
J: TRBJ2-5; size: once; V: TRBV6-5; D: TRBD2; CDR3: CASTAGWEGETQYF; DNA: TGTGCCAGCACCGCTGGGTGGGAGGGAGAGACCCAGTACTTC
J: TRBJ2-7; size: once; V: TRBV28; D: NA; CDR3: CASSPRLAGINSYEQYF; DNA: TGTGCCAGCAGTCCTAGGTTGGCAGGGATAAATTCCTACGAGCAGTACTTC
J: TRBJ1-2; size: NA; V: TRBV7-9; D: NA; CDR3: CASSLGQVVGYTF; DNA: TGTGCCAGCAGCTTAGGCCAGGTCGTGGGCTACACCTTC
J: TRBJ1-4; size: NA; V: TRBV28; D: NA; CDR3: CASSSRWDNEKLFF; DNA: TGTGCCAGCAGTTCGCGGTGGGATAATGAAAAACTGTTTTTT
J: TRBJ1-1; size: NA; V: TRBV19; D: TRBD1; CDR3: CASRPETTQGINAEAFF; DNA: TGTGCCAGCAGACCGGAAACTACACAGGGGATTAACGCTGAAGCTTTCTTT
J: TRBJ1-5; size: NA; V: TRBV11-2; D: TRBD1; CDR3: CASSLGPGGDQPQHF; DNA: TGTGCCAGCAGCTTAGGCCCAGGGGGTGATCAGCCCCAGCATTTT
J: TRBJ2-7; size: NA; V: TRBV5-8; D: NA; CDR3: CASSLERTKNTYEQYF; DNA: TGTGCCAGCAGCTTGGAGCGGACAAAGAATACCTACGAGCAGTACTTC
J: TRBJ2-1; size: NA; V: TRBV4-3; D: NA; CDR3: CASSQDWRSSYNEQFF; DNA: TGCGCCAGCAGCCAAGATTGGCGGAGCTCCTACAATGAGCAGTTCTTC
J: TRBJ1-2; size: NA; V: TRBV27; D: NA; CDR3: CASSLTPQDNYGYTF; DNA: TGTGCCAGCAGTTTAACCCCTCAAGACAACTATGGCTACACCTTC
J: TRBJ2-1; size: NA; V: TRBV7-2; D: NA; CDR3: CASSPLGSSYNEQFF; DNA: TGTGCCAGCAGCCCCTTGGGTAGCTCCTACAATGAGCAGTTCTTC
J: TRBJ2-2; size: NA; V: TRBV27; D: TRBD2; CDR3: CASFPSGGRFTGELFF; DNA: TGTGCCAGCTTTCCTTCGGGGGGGCGCTTCACCGGGGAGCTGTTTTTT
J: TRBJ2-5; size: NA; V: TRBV7-2; D: NA; CDR3: CASSLASGRWGTQYF; DNA: TGTGCCAGCAGCTTAGCGTCAGGGCGGTGGGGGACCCAGTACTTC
J: TRBJ1-1; size: once; V: TRBV15; D: TRBD1; CDR3: CATSAGQGTEAFF; DNA: TGTGCCACCTCCGCGGGACAGGGCACTGAAGCTTTCTTT
J: TRBJ2-7; size: NA; V: TRBV29-1; D: TRBD1; CDR3: CSVVTGKGYEQYF; DNA: TGCAGCGTGGTGACAGGGAAGGGCTACGAGCAGTACTTC
J: TRBJ2-1; size: NA; V: TRBV5-8; D: NA; CDR3: CATILGFF; DNA: TGTGCCACCATTCTAGGGTTCTTC
J: TRBJ1-1; size: NA; V: TRBV25-1; D: TRBD1; CDR3: CASRSGGGTEAFF; DNA: TGTGCCAGCAGATCAGGGGGTGGCACTGAAGCTTTCTTT
J: TRBJ2-7; size: NA; V: TRBV6-5; D: NA; CDR3: CASSRPRSYEQYF; DNA: TGTGCCAGCAGCCGACCCCGCTCCTACGAGCAGTACTTC
J: TRBJ1-4; size: few; V: TRBV4-1; D: NA; CDR3: CASTQTNSEKLFF; DNA: TGCGCCAGCACCCAAACTAACTCCGAGAAACTGTTTTTT
J: TRBJ1-5; size: NA; V: TRBV6-1; D: NA; CDR3: CASSEGRAFNQPQHF; DNA: TGTGCCAGCAGTGAAGGGCGGGCCTTCAATCAGCCCCAGCATTTT
J: TRBJ2-7; size: NA; V: TRBV9; D: TRBD2; CDR3: CASSPRTSGSYEQYF; DNA: TGTGCCAGCAGCCCCCGGACTAGCGGGAGCTACGAGCAGTACTTC
J: TRBJ2-4; size: NA; V: TRBV4-1; D: NA; CDR3: CASSQVKLAKNIQYF; DNA: TGCGCCAGCAGCCAAGTCAAATTAGCCAAAAACATTCAGTACTTC
J: TRBJ1-1; size: NA; V: TRBV5-1; D: NA; CDR3: CASDVSTPNTEAFF; DNA: TGCGCCAGCGACGTTTCCACCCCGAACACTGAAGCTTTCTTT
J: TRBJ2-2; size: once; V: TRBV6-1; D: TRBD2; CDR3: CASSELLVSGRPGGELFF; DNA: TGTGCCAGCAGTGAGCTCCTAGTTAGCGGGAGACCGGGAGGGGAGCTGTTTTTT
J: TRBJ2-3; size: NA; V: TRBV11-2; D: NA; CDR3: CASSNRTDTQYF; DNA: TGTGCCAGCAGCAACCGCACAGATACGCAGTATTTT
J: TRBJ1-2; size: NA; V: TRBV11-2; D: TRBD1; CDR3: CASSLGTGTHYGYTF; DNA: TGTGCCAGCAGCTTAGGGACAGGAACACACTATGGCTACACCTTC
J: TRBJ1-2; size: NA; V: TRBV27; D: TRBD1; CDR3: CASSPRDRGLGGYTF; DNA: TGTGCCAGCAGTCCGCGGGACAGGGGTTTAGGTGGCTACACCTTC
J: TRBJ2-7; size: NA; V: TRBV7-9; D: TRBD2; CDR3: CASSSSGTSRWQYF; DNA: TGTGCCAGCAGCTCCTCCGGGACTAGCAGATGGCAGTACTTC
J: TRBJ2-7; size: NA; V: TRBV2; D: TRBD1; CDR3: CASRIFPGTVYEQYF; DNA: TGTGCCAGCAGGATTTTTCCCGGGACAGTATACGAGCAGTACTTC
J: TRBJ1-5; size: NA; V: TRBV19; D: TRBD1; CDR3: CASSTGTGGLVQPQHF; DNA: TGTGCCAGTAGTACTGGGACAGGGGGCTTGGTCCAGCCCCAGCATTTT
J: TRBJ2-1; size: NA; V: TRBV27; D: NA; CDR3: CASSLSGHEQFF; DNA: TGTGCCAGCAGCCTCAGCGGCCACGAGCAGTTCTTC
J: TRBJ1-6; size: NA; V: TRBV30; D: NA; CDR3: CAWIGAYNSPLHF; DNA: TGTGCCTGGATAGGGGCTTATAATTCACCCCTCCACTTT
J: TRBJ1-6; size: once; V: TRBV11-2; D: TRBD1; CDR3: CASSLGRPGGGTPLHF; DNA: TGTGCCAGCAGCTTAGGACGCCCCGGAGGGGGCACACCCCTCCACTTT
J: TRBJ2-7; size: NA; V: TRBV6-1; D: TRBD2; CDR3: CASSPVVAGIYEQYF; DNA: TGTGCCAGCTCCCCGGTGGTAGCGGGGATCTACGAGCAGTACTTC
J: TRBJ2-5; size: NA; V: TRBV14; D: NA; CDR3: CASSPEGRVGTQYF; DNA: TGTGCCAGCAGCCCCGAGGGGCGAGTGGGGACCCAGTACTTC
J: TRBJ2-7; size: NA; V: TRBV9; D: TRBD1; CDR3: CASSVGDSPGYEQYF; DNA: TGTGCCAGCAGCGTAGGGGACAGCCCGGGTTACGAGCAGTACTTC
J: TRBJ2-3; size: NA; V: TRBV23-1; D: NA; CDR3: CASSQWDIQIRTDTQYF; DNA: TGCGCCAGCAGTCAATGGGACATACAAATTCGCACAGATACGCAGTATTTT
J: TRBJ2-7; size: once; V: TRBV19; D: TRBD1; CDR3: CAKKGQGSSYEQYF; DNA: TGTGCCAAAAAGGGACAGGGTAGCTCCTACGAGCAGTACTTC
J: TRBJ2-6; size: NA; V: TRBV27; D: NA; CDR3: CASTMGPASGANVLTF; DNA: TGTGCCAGCACCATGGGACCGGCCTCTGGGGCCAACGTCCTGACTTTC
J: TRBJ2-7; size: NA; V: TRBV11-2; D: NA; CDR3: CASSLGGVAYEQYF; DNA: TGTGCCAGCAGCTTAGGGGGCGTCGCCTACGAGCAGTACTTC
J: TRBJ2-7; size: NA; V: TRBV6-5; D: NA; CDR3: CASSAIVRPYEQYF; DNA: TGTGCCAGCAGTGCGATAGTGCGCCCCTACGAGCAGTACTTC
J: TRBJ2-1; size: NA; V: TRBV2; D: NA; CDR3: CASSVQFGPPSSYNEQFF; DNA: TGTGCCAGCAGTGTTCAGTTTGGACCCCCAAGCTCCTACAATGAGCAGTTCTTC
J: TRBJ1-2; size: NA; V: TRBV28; D: NA; CDR3: CASSYGGANYGYTF; DNA: TGTGCCAGCAGTTATGGGGGAGCTAACTATGGCTACACCTTC
J: TRBJ1-3; size: NA; V: TRBV9; D: NA; CDR3: CASSVGGGSGNTIYF; DNA: TGTGCCAGCAGCGTAGGCGGGGGCTCAGGAAACACCATATATTTT
J: TRBJ1-3; size: NA; V: TRBV11-2; D: NA; CDR3: CASSLSWLSGNTIYF; DNA: TGTGCCAGCAGCTTAAGTTGGCTCTCTGGAAACACCATATATTTT
J: TRBJ1-2; size: NA; V: TRBV29-1; D: TRBD1; CDR3: CSVPGQGAEGYTF; DNA: TGCAGCGTTCCGGGACAGGGGGCGGAAGGCTACACCTTC
J: TRBJ2-1; size: once; V: TRBV27; D: TRBD2; CDR3: CASSYAREVSSYNEQFF; DNA: TGTGCCAGCAGTTACGCCCGGGAGGTTAGCTCCTACAATGAGCAGTTCTTC
J: TRBJ2-2; size: NA; V: TRBV7-6; D: TRBD2; CDR3: CASSLVALAGRSTGELFF; DNA: TGTGCCAGCAGCTTAGTTGCACTAGCGGGGCGGAGCACCGGGGAGCTGTTTTTT
J: TRBJ2-7; size: NA; V: TRBV9; D: NA; CDR3: CASSPRGNLIDYEQYF; DNA: TGTGCCAGCAGCCCCAGGGGTAATTTGATAGATTACGAGCAGTACTTC